The 26 T cell receptor beta chains below were found in one sample sequenced in a study of shared clonotypes between healthy human individuals. Sequenced by immunoSEQ multiplex PCR; TCRdb stores in-frame clones only, minus some. The sample consists of about 190,000 clones, 66% of them appearing once. What was sequenced was memory CD4+ T cells sorted from blood. Regarding subset: CD45RA-negative fraction. All receptors derive from a man aged 30-40 years in good health.

V and J are TRBV29-1 and TRBJ2-7; 7 positions agree with TRBD1. The junction had 2 bases not matched to a gene; V was cut back by 6 bases and J by 0 bases. The germline CDR1 and CDR2 sequences are SQVTM and ANQGSEA. The CDR3 extends over 12 amino acids. The CDR3 sequence: CSVRQGSYEQYF. In DNA, the CDR3 is TGCAGCGTACGACAGGGCTCCTACGAGCAGTACTTC.

This sequence joins TRBV6-1 and TRBJ2-7; D call uncertain. The CDR3 is 15 residues long. CDR1 is MNHNS and CDR2 is SASEGT in the germline V gene. The V end lost 6 bases, the J end lost 1 base, and 16 bases lay between the germline ends. Here the CDR3 reads CASRIKIGVSYEQYF. The CDR3 nucleotides are TGTGCCAGCAGGATAAAAATTGGGGTATCCTACGAGCAGTACTTC.

The rearrangement links TRBV7-9 to TRBJ1-2; no clear D. Per germline, CDR1 SEHNR and CDR2 FQNEAQ (reference sequence). This CDR3 is built from 13 residues. Trimming pared 3 bases from V and 0 bases from J, leaving 5 bases between. CDR3 residues: CASSLFPNYGYTF. DNA of the CDR3: TGTGCCAGCAGCTTGTTTCCTAACTATGGCTACACCTTC.

The chain combines TRBV7-2 with TRBJ2-3, with D maybe TRBD1 (8 bases). The CDR3 spans 18 residues. Germline V gene data show CDR1 as SGHTA and CDR2 as FQGNSA. Trimming took off 1 base at V and 7 bases at J, with 24 bases between the two ends. CDR3 DNA: TGTGCCAGCAGCTTAGGGGTCCCGGGACAGGAGCGGGGATATACGCAGTATTTT. This encodes CASSLGVPGQERGYTQYF. The full variable domain, its missing parts supplied by reference TRBV7-2 and TRBJ2-3, is GAGVSQSPSNKVTEKGKDVELRCDPISGHTALYWYRQSLGQGLEFLIYFQGNSAPDKSGLPSDRFSAERTGGSVSTLTIQRTQQEDSAVYLCASSLGVPGQERGYTQYFGPGTRLTVL.

The gene calls are TRBV5-4 and TRBJ1-1, with no clear D. The CDR3 covers 11 residues. CDR1 is SGHNT, CDR2 YYREEE, per germline (reference sequence). The V end lost 8 bases, the J end lost 6 bases, and 11 bases lay between the germline ends. The CDR3 loop is CASRRGSEAFF. CDR3 nucleotides: TGTGCCAGTAGGCGAGGATCTGAAGCTTTCTTT.

The chain couples TRBV21-1 to TRBJ2-7; TRBD1 was called by the table and not checked on the DNA. TRBV21-1 is a documented pseudogene. This CDR3 is built from 15 residues. CDR3 sequence reads: CASSKMGRRCYEQYF. The CDR3 nucleotides read TGTGCCAGCAGCAAAATGGGCAGACGTTGCTACGAGCAGTACTTC.

The chain recombines TRBV10-3 with TRBJ1-2, with D unclear. Trimming left V 3 bases short and J 6 bases short, with 8 bases between. Germline lookup yields CDR1 ENHRY and CDR2 SYGVKD. The CDR3 runs 12 residues. CDR3 DNA sequence: TGTGCCATCAGTGACTCCTTCGATGGCTACACCTTC. Translation: CAISDSFDGYTF.

This clone was seen a single time. The rearrangement links TRBV7-8 to TRBJ2-7; no firm D call. Per the germline V gene, CDR1 is SGHVS and CDR2 is FQNEAQ. There are 15 residues in the CDR3. The V and J ends lost 3 bases and 5 bases respectively, with 17 bases between them. For the CDR3, the DNA is TGTGCCAGCAGCTTTCCAGGTATGGGCGGAAACGAGCAGTACTTC. It is translated as CASSFPGMGGNEQYF.

The chain employs TRBV28 and TRBJ2-7; no reliable D call. CDR1 and CDR2 from the germline V gene are MDHEN and SYDVKM. The CDR3 is 12 amino acids. Trimming shortened V by 6 bases and J by 2 bases, and 8 bases separated the two germline ends. The CDR3 sequence: CASRLGPYEQYF. As DNA, the CDR3 is TGTGCCAGCAGATTAGGCCCCTACGAGCAGTACTTC. Supplemented by reference TRBV28 and TRBJ2-7, the full variable domain reads DVKVTQSSRYLVKRTGEKVFLECVQDMDHENMFWYRQDPGLGLRLIYFSYDVKMKEKGDIPEGYSVSREKKERFSLILESASTNQTSMYLCASRLGPYEQYFGPGTRLTVT.

J is TRBJ2-1 and V is TRBV28, with 13 bases fitting TRBD2. Germline V CDR1 and CDR2: MDHEN, SYDVKM. The V segment lost 5 bases and the J segment 3 bases; nucleotides outside the gene matches: 19. The CDR3 is 21 residues long. DNA of the CDR3: TGTGCCAGCAGTCCTTTAGGTCATAGGACTAGCGGGAGTCTGTACTACAATGAGCAGTTCTTC. Encoded protein: CASSPLGHRTSGSLYYNEQFF.

This clone was seen once. The chain combines TRBV7-9 with TRBJ2-3; D call uncertain. The CDR3 is made up of 18 amino acids. Trimming removed 8 bases at V and 4 bases at J, with 28 bases between. CDR1 is SEHNR, CDR2 FQNEAQ, per germline (reference sequence). CDR3 bases: TGTGCCAGCTACCGATGGTTCCTGACCAGTATGAGCGCAGATACGCAGTATTTT. Protein sequence: CASYRWFLTSMSADTQYF.

V and J are TRBV29-1 and TRBJ2-4, with 10 bases aligning to TRBD1. Germline CDR1 and CDR2: SQVTM and ANQGSEA. Trimming at V came to 6 bases and at J to 1 base, leaving 3 bases not matched to a gene. The CDR3 sequence is 14 residues long. CDR3: CSVGQGGAKNIQYF. The CDR3 coding sequence is TGCAGCGTCGGACAGGGGGGGGCCAAAAACATTCAGTACTTC.

The chain employs TRBV5-1 and TRBJ2-7, with D possibly matching TRBD2 (5 bases). The CDR3 is 15 residues long. Germline CDR1 and CDR2: SGHRS and YFSETQ. Deletions cut 1 base from V and 0 bases from J, with 11 bases between. The CDR3 region is CASSLSGIISYEQYF. The CDR3 bases are TGCGCCAGCAGCTTGAGCGGCATAATCTCCTACGAGCAGTACTTC.

The rearrangement links TRBV2 to TRBJ2-2, with unresolved D. This CDR3 is 13 amino acids long. The V end lost 8 bases, the J end lost 2 bases, and 9 bases lay between the germline ends. The germline CDR1 and CDR2 sequences are SNHLY and FYNNEI. The chain's CDR3 is CASGKGNTGELFF. The CDR3 region has the DNA TGTGCCAGCGGGAAAGGTAACACCGGGGAGCTGTTTTTT.

DNA of the CDR3: TGTGCCAGCAGCGTAGCCCGGGGCAGCTCCTACAATGAGCAGTTCTTC. Protein sequence: CASSVARGSSYNEQFF. This chain joins TRBV9 and TRBJ2-1, with D perhaps being TRBD1 or TRBD2 (5 bases each). Germline V CDR1 and CDR2: SGDLS, YYNGEE. The germline V and J ends were trimmed by 0 bases and 0 bases, with 10 bases remaining between them. The length of the CDR3 is 16 residues.

This chain links TRBV30 with TRBJ1-2; no reliable D call. Germline V gives CDR1 GTSNPN, CDR2 SVGIG (reference sequence). Trimming took off 0 bases at V and 7 bases at J, with 12 bases between the two ends. CDR3 size: 13 residues. DNA for the CDR3: TGTGCCTGGAGTGTACAGCGCGGTGCTGGCTACACCTTC. Translated: CAWSVQRGAGYTF.

V and J are TRBV10-3 and TRBJ2-1; 8 nucleotides align to TRBD2. Germline lookup yields CDR1 ENHRY and CDR2 SYGVKD. V shed 3 bases, J shed 0 bases, and the junction held 1 base outside the gene matches. This CDR3 is built from 15 residues. This chain's CDR3 is CAISELAASYNEQFF. Written as DNA, the CDR3 is TGTGCCATCAGTGAACTAGCGGCCTCCTACAATGAGCAGTTCTTC.

The chain carries TRBV5-5 and TRBJ2-1; 13 bases are shared with TRBD2. The V segment lost 2 bases and the J segment 2 bases; nucleotides outside the gene matches: 4. Germline V gene sequence: CDR1 SGHKS, CDR2 YYEKEE (reference sequence). This CDR3 comprises 17 residues. CDR3 sequence (DNA): TGTGCCAGCAGCTTTGGACTAGCGGGAGTTACCTACAATGAGCAGTTCTTC. Its translation is CASSFGLAGVTYNEQFF.

The CDR3 loop is CASSLSRDRDYEQYF. The DNA of the CDR3 is TGTGCCAGCAGCTTAAGCCGGGACAGGGACTACGAGCAGTACTTC. The chain is built from TRBV11-2 and TRBJ2-7; TRBD1 matches 9 bases. Germline V gives CDR1 SGHAT, CDR2 FQNNGV. The CDR3 covers 15 residues. Trimming cost V 2 bases and J 3 bases; bases outside gene matches: 5.

V and J are TRBV4-3 and TRBJ2-6; possible D gene TRBD1, 5 bases. Germline V lookup: CDR1 LGHNA, CDR2 YSLEER. Trimming pared 0 bases from V and 2 bases from J, leaving 8 bases between. The CDR3 covers 16 residues. In nucleotides, the CDR3 is TGCGCCAGCAGCCAAGATCCCAGGGCTGGGGCCAACGTCCTGACTTTC. It specifies CASSQDPRAGANVLTF.

This clone was picked up a small number of times. The rearrangement joins TRBV5-4 to TRBJ2-1; 14 positions match TRBD2. Germline lookup yields CDR1 SGHNT and CDR2 YYREEE (reference sequence). This CDR3 contains 15 residues. Losses at the gene ends were 4 bases for V and 10 bases for J; bases not matched to a gene: 7. The CDR3 sequence: CASSKGLAGAGEQFF. CDR3 in DNA: TGTGCCAGCAGCAAGGGACTAGCGGGAGCGGGGGAGCAGTTCTTC.

The CDR3 reads CASSYGVAEGTDTQYF. CDR3 sequence (DNA): TGTGCCAGCAGTTACGGGGTAGCGGAGGGCACAGATACGCAGTATTTT. This chain uses TRBV6-5 with TRBJ2-3, with D tentatively TRBD2 (6 bases). Trimming shortened V by 2 bases and J by 1 base, and 13 bases separated the two germline ends. There are 16 residues in the CDR3. Germline CDR1 MNHEY, CDR2 SVGAGI.

This clone was counted a few times. CDR3 sequence (DNA): TGTGCCAGCAGTGCTGGGGGGCAGTACTTC. As protein: CASSAGGQYF. This rearrangement joins TRBV25-1 to TRBJ2-7; the D gene could be TRBD1 or TRBD2 (5 bases each). Trimming shortened V by 4 bases and J by 9 bases, and 7 bases separated the two germline ends. The CDR3 has 10 amino acids. Germline CDR1 MGHDK, CDR2 SYGVNS.

The V and J genes are TRBV6-5 and TRBJ1-5; 7 bases fit TRBD1. J was trimmed by 6 bases and V by 4 bases; bases with no gene match: 6. This CDR3 spans 14 amino acids. From germline, CDR1 is MNHEY and CDR2 SVGAGI. CDR3 sequence: CASSWDRGRQPQHF. CDR3 DNA sequence: TGTGCCAGCAGTTGGGATAGGGGGCGTCAGCCCCAGCATTTT.

This chain connects TRBV28 to TRBJ2-2, with TRBD1 matching 10 bases. V trimming: 7 bases; J trimming: 5 bases; junction bases outside the gene matches: 7. The CDR3 covers 15 residues. Germline V gene lookup returns CDR1 MDHEN and CDR2 SYDVKM. CDR3 sequence reads: CASIPGDRGTGELFF. CDR3 DNA: TGTGCCAGCATCCCTGGGGACAGGGGTACCGGGGAGCTGTTTTTT.

This clone was found a few times. The V call is TRBV5-5, the J call TRBJ2-2; TRBD1 is a possible D gene (6 bases). Trimming stripped 6 bases from V and 7 bases from J, with 16 bases between. CDR1 and CDR2 (germline): SGHKS, YYEKEE (reference sequence). This CDR3 spans 14 amino acids. The CDR3 coding sequence is TGTGCCAGCAACTCGGACAGTTATTTCGGGGAGCTGTTTTTT. Amino acids: CASNSDSYFGELFF.